These T cell receptor beta chains were read from a single sample in a study. Via MiXCR, TCRdb re-called the RT-PCR reads, giving one row per CDR3 protein. Of about 680,000 distinct CDR3 sequences listed, 13% to 15% are singletons. Sequencing was done on a sample of memory CD4+ T cells from blood. Receptors originate from a female donor in good health, serving as a healthy control. CDR3s include the opening cysteine and the closing phenylalanine or tryptophan. The order of the fields is V gene, clone size, J gene, D gene, CDR3 protein, CDR3 DNA. The D gene is left open where the match is weak. A row's size may be missing; if present it is once, few, many or a size class.

v_gene: TRBV12-3/TRBV12-4; abundance: many; j_gene: TRBJ1-1; d_gene: -; CDR3aa: CASSWGLLERTEAFF; CDR3nt: TGTGCCAGCAGTTGGGGACTGTTGGAGAGGACTGAAGCTTTCTTT
v_gene: TRBV5-1; abundance: -; j_gene: TRBJ2-7; d_gene: TRBD2; CDR3aa: CASSLVGGGHPYEQYF; CDR3nt: TGCGCCAGCAGCTTGGTCGGGGGAGGGCACCCCTACGAGCAGTACTTC
v_gene: TRBV7-2; abundance: -; j_gene: TRBJ2-3; d_gene: -; CDR3aa: CASSLAQARTDTQYF; CDR3nt: TGTGCCAGCAGCTTAGCGCAGGCCCGCACAGATACGCAGTATTTT
v_gene: TRBV11-2; abundance: many; j_gene: TRBJ1-2; d_gene: -; CDR3aa: CASSPGGTGYTF; CDR3nt: TGTGCCAGCAGCCCCGGGGGCACTGGCTACACCTTC
v_gene: TRBV7-2; abundance: few; j_gene: TRBJ2-7; d_gene: TRBD2; CDR3aa: CASSRLAGDPYEQYF; CDR3nt: TGTGCCAGCAGCCGGCTAGCGGGAGACCCCTACGAGCAGTACTTC
v_gene: TRBV7-2; abundance: -; j_gene: TRBJ2-1; d_gene: TRBD2; CDR3aa: CASSLDRTSNEQFF; CDR3nt: TGTGCCAGCAGCTTAGATAGGACTAGTAATGAGCAGTTCTTC
v_gene: TRBV5-6; abundance: -; j_gene: TRBJ1-1; d_gene: -; CDR3aa: CASSRPGWTEAFF; CDR3nt: TGTGCCAGCAGCCGCCCGGGATGGACTGAAGCTTTCTTT
v_gene: TRBV29-1; abundance: many; j_gene: TRBJ1-3; d_gene: -; CDR3aa: CSVDIGTSTGNTIYF; CDR3nt: TGCAGCGTTGATATCGGGACAAGTACTGGAAACACCATATATTTT
v_gene: TRBV5-1; abundance: many; j_gene: TRBJ1-4; d_gene: -; CDR3aa: CASSRAPREAQEKLFF; CDR3nt: TGCGCCAGCAGCAGAGCCCCGAGGGAAGCTCAAGAAAAACTGTTTTTT
v_gene: TRBV27; abundance: -; j_gene: TRBJ2-7; d_gene: TRBD1; CDR3aa: CASNNPGQGHSYEQYF; CDR3nt: TGTGCCAGCAACAACCCCGGACAGGGTCACTCCTACGAGCAGTACTTC
v_gene: TRBV4-1; abundance: many; j_gene: TRBJ2-1; d_gene: -; CDR3aa: CASSQGHLPSSYNEQFF; CDR3nt: TGCGCCAGCAGCCAGGGCCACCTACCAAGCTCCTACAATGAGCAGTTCTTC
v_gene: TRBV5-1; abundance: few; j_gene: TRBJ2-1; d_gene: TRBD2; CDR3aa: CASSLAGTSRFSSYNEQFF; CDR3nt: TGCGCCAGCAGCTTGGCCGGGACTAGCCGCTTCAGCTCCTACAATGAGCAGTTCTTC
v_gene: TRBV9; abundance: -; j_gene: TRBJ2-2; d_gene: -; CDR3aa: CASKLGQEGTGELFF; CDR3nt: TGTGCCAGCAAACTGGGACAAGAGGGCACCGGGGAGCTGTTTTTT
v_gene: TRBV7-2; abundance: few; j_gene: TRBJ2-2; d_gene: -; CDR3aa: CASSFYGGELFF; CDR3nt: TGTGCCAGCAGCTTCTATGGCGGGGAGCTGTTTTTT
v_gene: TRBV5-5; abundance: -; j_gene: TRBJ2-3; d_gene: TRBD2; CDR3aa: CASSLGGAGDTDTQYF; CDR3nt: TGTGCCAGCAGCTTGGGGGGTGCGGGAGACACAGATACGCAGTATTTT
v_gene: TRBV11-2; abundance: many; j_gene: TRBJ2-1; d_gene: TRBD1; CDR3aa: CASSIAGTGNEQFF; CDR3nt: TGTGCCAGCAGCATAGCCGGGACAGGGAATGAGCAGTTCTTC
v_gene: TRBV24-1; abundance: -; j_gene: TRBJ1-1; d_gene: -; CDR3aa: CATSDGGRTTEAFF; CDR3nt: TGTGCCACCAGTGATGGAGGACGAACTACTGAAGCTTTCTTT
v_gene: TRBV18; abundance: -; j_gene: TRBJ2-1; d_gene: TRBD1; CDR3aa: CASREPQGASNEQFF; CDR3nt: TGTGCCAGTAGGGAGCCACAGGGGGCCTCCAATGAGCAGTTCTTC
v_gene: TRBV20-1; abundance: few; j_gene: TRBJ1-5; d_gene: -; CDR3aa: CSAAGQYSNQPQHF; CDR3nt: TGCAGTGCTGCCGGGCAGTATAGCAATCAGCCCCAGCATTTT
v_gene: TRBV12-3/TRBV12-4; abundance: once; j_gene: TRBJ1-5; d_gene: TRBD1; CDR3aa: CASSHIRDRNSNQPQHF; CDR3nt: TGTGCCAGCAGCCATATAAGGGACAGAAATAGCAATCAGCCCCAGCATTTT
v_gene: TRBV5-6; abundance: few; j_gene: TRBJ1-5; d_gene: TRBD1; CDR3aa: CASSITGASGFNQPQHF; CDR3nt: TGTGCCAGCAGCATAACAGGGGCCTCCGGATTCAATCAGCCCCAGCATTTT
v_gene: TRBV20-1; abundance: -; j_gene: TRBJ2-7; d_gene: -; CDR3aa: CSAISGIEQYF; CDR3nt: TGCAGTGCTATTTCCGGGATCGAGCAGTACTTC
v_gene: TRBV3-1; abundance: few; j_gene: TRBJ2-6; d_gene: -; CDR3aa: CASSQRVSGANVLTF; CDR3nt: TGTGCCAGCAGCCAGCGCGTCTCTGGGGCCAACGTCCTGACTTTC
v_gene: TRBV6-5; abundance: many; j_gene: TRBJ2-7; d_gene: -; CDR3aa: CASTPDSSYEQYF; CDR3nt: TGTGCCAGCACCCCAGACAGTTCCTACGAGCAGTACTTC
v_gene: TRBV6-1; abundance: few; j_gene: TRBJ1-1; d_gene: -; CDR3aa: CASSDGGVLLTANTEAFF; CDR3nt: TGTGCCAGCAGTGACGGCGGGGTGCTCCTCACGGCGAACACTGAAGCTTTCTTT
v_gene: TRBV20-1; abundance: many; j_gene: TRBJ2-5; d_gene: -; CDR3aa: CSSPRAGSRETQYF; CDR3nt: TGCAGCTCCCCGAGGGCAGGGTCCAGAGAGACCCAGTACTTC